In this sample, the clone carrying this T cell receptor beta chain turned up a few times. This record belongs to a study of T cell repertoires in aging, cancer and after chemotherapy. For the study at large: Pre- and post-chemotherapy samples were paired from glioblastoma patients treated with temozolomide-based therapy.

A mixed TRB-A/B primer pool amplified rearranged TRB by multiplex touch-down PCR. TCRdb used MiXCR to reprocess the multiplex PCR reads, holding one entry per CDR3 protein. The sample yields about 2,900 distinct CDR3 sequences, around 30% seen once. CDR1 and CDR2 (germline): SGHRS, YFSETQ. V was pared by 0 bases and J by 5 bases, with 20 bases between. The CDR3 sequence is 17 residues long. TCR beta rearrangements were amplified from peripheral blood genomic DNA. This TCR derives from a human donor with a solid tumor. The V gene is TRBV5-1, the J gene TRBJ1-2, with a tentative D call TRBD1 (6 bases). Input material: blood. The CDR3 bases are TGCGCCAGCAGCTTGGTTGTAGGGTCAGGGGCGGAGTATGGCTACACCTTC. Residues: CASSLVVGSGAEYGYTF. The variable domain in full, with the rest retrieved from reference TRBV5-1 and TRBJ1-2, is KAGVTQTPRYLIKTRGQQVTLSCSPISGHRSVSWYQQTPGQGLQFLFEYFSETQRNKGNFPGRFSGRQFSNSRSEMNVSTLELGDSALYLCASSLVVGSGAEYGYTFGSGTRLTVV.